This is a list of T cell receptor beta chains from one sample in a study of blood T cell repertoires in COVID-19. Profiled with immunoSEQ multiplex PCR; TCRdb holds only in-frame clones, not every one. The sample holds under 250,000 clones, about 82% seen once. Sequencing was done on a sample of PBMCs or T cells enriched from blood (not recorded which). Receptors were obtained from a woman between 45 and 65 years old with acute COVID-19. Both conserved end residues are part of each CDR3. D genes are given only for firm matches. Not all rows give a size; the values are once, few, many and, for expanded clones, a class.

size: .
V: TRBV13
D: .
J: TRBJ2-1
DNA: TGTGCCAGCAGCTCCCAGGCGGGCTACAATGAGCAGTTCTTC
CDR3: CASSSQAGYNEQFF

size: .
V: TRBV2
D: .
J: TRBJ1-5
DNA: TGTGCCAGCAGCTCCGACAGTTCGGGCAATCAGCCCCAGCATTTT
CDR3: CASSSDSSGNQPQHF

size: .
V: TRBV25-1
D: TRBD1
J: TRBJ2-1
DNA: TGTGCCAGCAGTGGGACAGGGATGGACTCCTACAATGAGCAGTTCTTC
CDR3: CASSGTGMDSYNEQFF

size: .
V: TRBV3-1/TRBV3-2
D: TRBD2
J: TRBJ2-5
DNA: TGTGCCAGCAGCCCAAGACTAGCGCTTAGTCAAGAGACCCAGTACTTC
CDR3: CASSPRLALSQETQYF

size: .
V: TRBV9
D: .
J: TRBJ1-1
DNA: TGTGCCAGCAGCGTCCAAGCCGGGGAGAACACTGAAGCTTTCTTT
CDR3: CASSVQAGENTEAFF

size: once
V: TRBV15
D: TRBD1
J: TRBJ1-6
DNA: TGTGCCACCAGCACAGGGGGCCCCCAGGGGCTATCACCCCTCCACTTT
CDR3: CATSTGGPQGLSPLHF

size: .
V: TRBV6-2/TRBV6-3
D: .
J: TRBJ1-1
DNA: TGTGCCAGCAGTTATTCTATCCACAACACTGAAGCTTTCTTT
CDR3: CASSYSIHNTEAFF

size: .
V: TRBV12-3/TRBV12-4
D: .
J: TRBJ1-5
DNA: TGTGCCAGCAGGGTTGGGGAGGGTCAGCCCCAGCATTTT
CDR3: CASRVGEGQPQHF

size: .
V: TRBV6-2/TRBV6-3
D: TRBD1
J: TRBJ1-4
DNA: TGTGCCAGCAGTTACTCGGGGACAGGAGACTATGAAAAACTGTTTTTT
CDR3: CASSYSGTGDYEKLFF

size: .
V: TRBV5-1
D: TRBD1
J: TRBJ1-3
DNA: TGCGCCAGCAGCCGGGACAGGGAAAGAAACACCATATATTTT
CDR3: CASSRDRERNTIYF

size: .
V: TRBV18
D: .
J: TRBJ2-1
DNA: TGTGCCAGCTCACCACCGGGGACTTATCCCTACAATGAGCAGTTCTTC
CDR3: CASSPPGTYPYNEQFF

size: once
V: TRBV25-1
D: .
J: TRBJ2-5
DNA: TGTGCCAGCAGTGATCACAGGGTTCCAGGGACCCAGTACTTC
CDR3: CASSDHRVPGTQYF

size: .
V: TRBV7-2
D: TRBD1
J: TRBJ1-5
DNA: TGTGCCAGCAGGGCCGGGACAGGGGTCCAGCCCCAGCATTTT
CDR3: CASRAGTGVQPQHF

size: .
V: TRBV6-5
D: TRBD1
J: TRBJ1-6
DNA: TGTGCCAGCAGTCAACCGGGACAGGGGGATTCACCCCTCCACTTT
CDR3: CASSQPGQGDSPLHF

size: .
V: TRBV11-2
D: .
J: TRBJ1-1
DNA: TGTGCCAGCAGCTTATCGACCGGGAGAACTTTCTTT
CDR3: CASSLSTGRTFF

size: .
V: TRBV11-3
D: .
J: TRBJ2-5
DNA: TGTGCCAGCAGCTCCTTGACAGGCCCCCAAGAGACCCAGTACTTC
CDR3: CASSSLTGPQETQYF

size: .
V: TRBV5-4
D: .
J: TRBJ2-5
DNA: TGTGCCAGCAGCTCAGGTCAGACCCAGTACTTC
CDR3: CASSSGQTQYF

size: .
V: TRBV7-2
D: .
J: TRBJ1-2
DNA: TGTGCCAGCAGCTTACCCCAGGACTATGGCTACACCTTC
CDR3: CASSLPQDYGYTF

size: .
V: TRBV9
D: TRBD2
J: TRBJ2-3
DNA: TGTGCCAGCAGCGTAGGATCTAGCGGGGGGTCCCCTACGTATTTT
CDR3: CASSVGSSGGSPTYF

size: once
V: TRBV30
D: TRBD1
J: TRBJ1-6
DNA: TGTGCCTGGAGTGGCAGGGGGGATTCACCCCTCCACTTT
CDR3: CAWSGRGDSPLHF

size: .
V: TRBV27
D: .
J: TRBJ2-3
DNA: TGTGCCAGCAGTTTCCGCGGAGGCGGGGTTAGCACAGATACGCAGTATTTT
CDR3: CASSFRGGGVSTDTQYF

size: .
V: TRBV2
D: TRBD1
J: TRBJ1-1
DNA: TGTGCCAGCAGTCTACAGGGGGCGGGAACTGAAGCTTTCTTT
CDR3: CASSLQGAGTEAFF

size: .
V: TRBV19
D: TRBD2
J: TRBJ2-5
DNA: TGTGCCAGTAGTATGGTTACTAGCGGGGGGCCTGGGCAAGAGACCCAGTACTTC
CDR3: CASSMVTSGGPGQETQYF

size: few
V: TRBV18
D: .
J: TRBJ1-2
DNA: TGTGCCAGCTCCTTAAAGGAGAACTATGGCTACACCTTC
CDR3: CASSLKENYGYTF

size: few
V: TRBV3-1/TRBV3-2
D: .
J: TRBJ1-1
DNA: TGTGCCAGCAGCCAAGCTAACACTGAAGCTTTCTTT
CDR3: CASSQANTEAFF

size: .
V: TRBV6-2/TRBV6-3
D: .
J: TRBJ1-1
DNA: TGTGCCAGCAGTTACCCGGACAGTGAAGCTTTCTTT
CDR3: CASSYPDSEAFF

size: once
V: TRBV7-9
D: .
J: TRBJ2-5
DNA: TGTGCCAGCAGCCCCATACCTTTACAGGGAGAAGAGACCCAGTACTTC
CDR3: CASSPIPLQGEETQYF

size: .
V: TRBV11-2
D: TRBD1
J: TRBJ1-2
DNA: TGTGCCAGCAGCCCAGAGGGACAGCCTTCCTATGGCTACACCTTC
CDR3: CASSPEGQPSYGYTF